The source of this TCR beta chain is a study of cytomegalovirus exposure and HLA in healthy donors. Study information: A prior study identified 100 million to 130 million unique TCR beta sequences from some 180 million T cells.

This clone was seen just once. The antigen is unknown. The PCR had 60 Vbeta and 13 Jbeta primers. In the original workflow: There were about 80 million unique TCR beta chains by a later count, and about 11 million of them were shared. Libraries were prepared by immunoSEQ multiplex PCR; TCRdb keeps only in-frame clonotypes and omits some of them. V and J calls and clone size are those listed in that table; D and trimming were worked out from the DNA. Seen here are 200,000 or so clones, over 70% observed once, and the top ten hold 2.1%. General observations from the study: Earlier analysis yielded a pattern in which most TCR beta V segments were productive about 90% or about 30% of the time. One variant, a missense change in DCLRE1C, was linked in a later analysis to TCR beta V- and J-gene trimming.

This CDR3 contains 14 residues. The V and J ends lost 5 bases and 2 bases respectively, with 12 bases between them. Per germline, CDR1 SGHTA and CDR2 FQGNSA. Material: PBMCs. The rearrangement uses TRBV7-2 and TRBJ1-1; a weak D match, TRBD1 (5 bases). The TCR was taken from a woman under 30 in good health and CMV-seropositive. The CDR3 coding sequence is TGTGCCAGCAGCGCACCGGGACTTAACACTGAAGCTTTCTTT. It yields the protein CASSAPGLNTEAFF.